This TCR beta chain was obtained from a study of blood T cell repertoires in COVID-19. This clone has a count of ten or more. Produced via immunoSEQ multiplex PCR; TCRdb's table is partial and in-frame only. The sample yields tens of thousands of clones, approximately 80% seen once. This CDR3 contains 15 residues. This TCR came from a human donor in a cohort sampled during active COVID-19. What was sequenced was peripheral blood. This chain joins TRBV12-1 and TRBJ1-2. TRBV12-1 is noted as a pseudogene. Here the CDR3 reads CASSFTWTGGRCYTF. CDR3 nucleotide sequence: TGTGCCAGCAGCTTTACATGGACTGGAGGGCGATGCTACACCTTC.